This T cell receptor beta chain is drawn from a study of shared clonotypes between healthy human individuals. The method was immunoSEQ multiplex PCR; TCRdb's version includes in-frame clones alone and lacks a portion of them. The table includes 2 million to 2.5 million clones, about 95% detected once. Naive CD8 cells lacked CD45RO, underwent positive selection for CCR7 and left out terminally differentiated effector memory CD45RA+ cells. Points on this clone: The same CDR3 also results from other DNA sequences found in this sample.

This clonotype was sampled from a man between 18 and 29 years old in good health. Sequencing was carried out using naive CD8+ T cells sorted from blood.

The CDR3 region is CASSQDGQGLYEQYF. For the CDR3, the DNA is TGCGCCAGCAGCCAAGATGGACAGGGCTTATACGAGCAGTACTTC. The chain has TRBV4-1 and TRBJ2-7, with 8 bases identical to TRBD1. The CDR3 extends over 15 amino acids. Germline CDR1 is MGHRA and CDR2 is YSYEKL. V dropped 0 bases and J dropped 4; count of bases not matched to a gene: 5.